Given below is one T cell receptor beta chain in context. The target antigen is unknown. The method was immunoSEQ multiplex PCR; TCRdb's version includes in-frame clones alone and lacks a portion of them. The sample lists 150,000 to 200,000 clones; about 90% were seen once. This entry comes from a study of T cell responses to AZD1222 COVID-19 vaccine. The CDR3 runs to 12 residues. V lost 5 bases, J lost 7 bases, and 11 bases lay in between. Findings of the study overall: Reportedly, nearly half the spike-specific TCRs target unmutated variant regions. Breadth and depth of Spike-specific TCRs rose after two AZD1222 doses.

This clonotype originated in an adult who received the AZD1222 COVID-19 vaccine. Specimen: peripheral blood, collected 28 days after the second AZD1222 dose. This chain joins TRBV12-3 or TRBV12-4 and TRBJ1-2, with D unclear. CDR3 sequence (DNA): TGTGCCAGCAGTGCCGGGATTTCTGGCTACACCTTC. This sequence encodes CASSAGISGYTF.